The text below deals with one T cell receptor (beta chain). Its antigen target is currently unknown. At one end the junction does not follow the germline gene, possibly because of a read error. This sample was taken from a study of cytomegalovirus exposure and HLA in healthy donors (dated by TCRdb to 2016 to 2017). Describing the broader study: An earlier analysis of fewer than 750 of the donors reported 276 Gb of sequence data and 117 million unique TCR beta sequences obtained from some 200 million T cells. High-throughput TCR immunosequencing, statistical association of individual TCRs with disease status, and machine learning were combined to predict cytomegalovirus infection status. Donor age, sex, ethnicity and CMV serostatus were collected together with the repertoire data. A later genetic analysis used genome-wide SNP genotypes for about 55% of the 666 donors, treating that subset as a discovery cohort. The study used immunosequencing to profile the T cell repertoires of approximately 650 subjects and linked those repertoires to cytomegalovirus serostatus. HLA typing covered class I and class II loci at four-digit resolution. Because of strong linkage in the cohort, roughly five DR-DQ haplotypes were treated as single units for association and clustering. Every discovery cohort repertoire had been produced on one sequencing platform. An earlier analysis of some 500 of the donors applied high-throughput TCR beta sequencing to assess whether each TCR beta V gene segment acted as functional or pseudogenic. Typing coverage differed by locus: A, B, C, DRB1 and DQB1 were typed in about 620-640 donors, DQA1 in 522, DPA1 in roughly 590, and DPB1 in 472. Along with the roughly 700-subject first cohort, a separate validation cohort of over a hundred different subjects was used. Of the roughly 400 genotyped donors, less than 85% were placed in the genetic ancestry cluster associated with self-reported Caucasian donors. Approximately 300 gigabases of sequencing data and 70 million to 100 million unique TCR sequences made up an early release that covered around 640 HLA-typed donors. A later analysis re-analyzed previously published TCR beta repertoires from hundreds of donors and added high-resolution HLA genotyping to study TCR occurrence patterns. Among about 410 genotyped donors of the cohort, an average of around 240,000 unique TCR beta nucleotide sequences was sequenced per donor, of which roughly 17% were non-productive. The study aimed to test whether signatures of past pathogen exposure could be identified by cataloging public T cell receptors. In the later analysis, no new phenotypic data were used to find candidate immune exposures; instead, reliance was placed on TCR beta sequences and their occurrence across donors. The research as a whole found: A later analysis reported that several top co-occurrence clusters appeared linked to parvovirus B19, influenza, CMV and Epstein-Barr virus. For the cohort, immune exposure information was limited to CMV serostatus. The cohort was sequenced for TCR beta chains only, and without alpha or paired-chain data the features that could be detected were limited. In a later analysis, HLA-associated TCR beta chains were found to be more clonally expanded and to have lower generation probabilities than equally common non-associated chains. A later genetic analysis reported fewer N-insertions in productive TCRs among donors in an Asian-associated ancestry cluster than the roughly 640-donor mean. Broadly in line with IMGT annotations, most TCR beta V segments showed up in productive rearrangements about 87% or about 30% of the time in an earlier analysis of around 550 of the donors. Cytomegalovirus status was reported to be diagnosed by the classifier with high specificity and sensitivity in both the original and validation cohorts. Some IMGT-functional V segments, including TRBV6-2 and TRBV6-3, could not be told apart with the 87-base-pair reads, so those segments were excluded. Because some donors lacked HLA typing at each locus, the association tests relied only on the typed subset. A cluster of highly shared sequence variants was judged likely to be a technical artifact of the sequencing pipeline. The study listed 150 to 200 TCR beta chains as associated with cytomegalovirus. Roughly uniform sequencing depth across donors was assumed in presence/absence analyses, although this assumption may not hold. A later analysis found that most CMV-associated TCR beta chains appeared HLA-restricted, with HLA associations seemingly driven largely by CMV exposure. While some public TCRs were present in many individuals, most TCR sequences turned up only very rarely across donors. Correlated functional status among segregating V segments might reflect linkage disequilibrium, but an unknown experimental factor could not be ruled out. According to a later analysis, TCR association rates differed among HLA loci, with DRB1 alleles showing the most associated TCRs and HLA-C alleles showing the fewest. A further reported finding was that TCR beta sequences accurately predicted the HLA-A and HLA-B alleles for most subjects in the first cohort. Some 16 rarely observed V segments, including chromosome 9 orphons, were excluded from the earlier analysis of approximately 600 of the donors because counts were too low. A later genetic analysis associated a missense DCLRE1C variant with V-gene and J-gene trimming of TCR beta chains, and an independent cohort replicated the association. In a later analysis, about 16,000 TCR beta sequences were associated with specific HLA alleles at a false discovery rate of 0.05. Assigning TCR associations to individual alleles was difficult when HLA alleles, especially DR and DQ, strongly co-occurred. A few of the identified cytomegalovirus-associated TCR beta chains were confirmed in vitro to be specific for cytomegalovirus antigens. The authors suggested that the approach could potentially be generalized to other disease states and immunological phenotypes.

Library generation was performed with the immunoSEQ multiplex PCR assay. The multiplex PCR relied on a mix of 60 forward primers for TCR Vbeta segments and 13 reverse primers for TCR Jbeta segments. The CDR3 region of rearranged TCR beta genes was amplified from genomic DNA with a multiplex PCR assay. On the Illumina HiSeq System, the amplified TCR beta libraries were sequenced as 87-base-pair reads. The study's processing was this. A later analysis counted 75 million to 100 million unique TCR beta chains across the 666 repertoires, and around 9.9 million of these chains were shared by at least two donors. A nearest-neighbor algorithm error-corrected the raw reads and collapsed the reads into unique sequences, merging closely related sequences to remove PCR and sequencing errors. CDR3 sequences were aligned to IMGT reference sequences to assign V, D and J gene segments. For a sequence to be retained, a match of at least six nucleotides was required to both a V gene segment and a J gene segment. Rearrangements were classified as productive when the CDR3 lacked stop codons and remained in frame with V and J, and all other rearrangements were classified as non-productive. Following IMGT convention, CDR3 was defined as the stretch from the second conserved V-encoded cysteine up to the conserved J-encoded phenylalanine. The earlier analysis of fewer than 750 of the donors excluded sequences that lacked an unambiguous match to a single V gene segment. An earlier analysis of a few hundred of the donors called V segments functional above 56.7% productive rearrangements and segregating when the between-donor standard deviation exceeded 5%. To diagnose cytomegalovirus status from the catalog of TCR beta chain sequences, a statistical classification framework was built. A later analysis assigned V and J genes by comparing TCR nucleotide sequences with IMGT/GENE-DB human TR gene sequences. In a later analysis, CDR3 sequences and most-parsimonious VDJ recombination scenarios were assigned using the TCRdist pipeline. In a later analysis, every TCR beta chain was defined by the combination of its CDR3 amino acid sequence and its V-gene family, and reads without a unique V-gene family were dropped. In a later analysis, 450 to 600 highly shared, low-generation-probability nucleotide sequences were removed to address suspected cross-contamination and a sequencing artifact. A later analysis calculated a clonal expansion index for each public chain from normalized within-repertoire ranks of inferred template counts. In a later analysis, generation probabilities were computed with a VDJ recombination model fitted to out-of-frame rearrangements, and the resulting probabilities were checked against IGoR. A later analysis scored TCR-TCR, TCR-HLA and TCR-CMV co-occurrence with hypergeometric tests, applying a repertoire-size bias correction to TCR pairs. False discovery rates were estimated in a later analysis by permuting HLA or CMV assignments 20 times. In a later analysis, co-occurring TCRs were grouped with DBSCAN, and TCRdist sequence similarity was added when clustering was performed within HLA-allele-positive subsets. Co-occurrence clustering excluded repertoires with fewer than 30,000 or more than 120,000 public chains, plus five with anomalous nucleotide sharing. TCRdb provides this immuneACCESS table in a form limited to in-frame rearrangements. Some clones are lacking; in checked studies, under half of them reflect an unresolved V gene, and why the rest are absent is not known. Clone size and V and J calls were adopted from that table, with D and trimming inferred from the DNA. The table for this sample lists approximately 160,000 clones; 75% to 85% of them were counted only once. Clones ranked in the top ten supply approximately 7% of the sample.

The cohort was made up of roughly 670 healthy bone marrow donors. At the time of sampling, all cohort members were nominally healthy, though unrecorded immune exposures were likely present. The donor was CMV seropositive and was included in the group of 250 to 350 seropositive cohort members. A peripheral blood sample was collected from each donor, and TCR beta sequencing was performed on peripheral blood mononuclear cells. Genomic DNA was extracted from the blood cell samples with the Qiagen DNeasy Blood Extraction Kit. The CDR3 numbers 13 residues from cysteine through phenylalanine. Only the CDR3 region is kept as DNA, spanning 39 bases read in frame from base 1. Reading the germline V gene gives CDR1 ENHRY and CDR2 SYGVKD.

Source material: PBMCs. This TCR was sampled from a male donor in good health and CMV-seropositive. The chain joins TRBV10-3 to TRBJ2-7; the D gene is perhaps TRBD2, on 6 matching bases. The CDR3 sequence is CAISPRDSHEQYF. The DNA sequence reads TGTGCCATCAGCCCCCGGGACTCCCACGAGCAGTACTTC.